This T cell receptor beta chain is from a study of response to subunit inactivated influenza vaccine. Points from the study as a whole: The authors offered the suggestion that each seasonal influenza vaccination recruits few new T cells.

In TCRdb, the RT-PCR reads were re-called with MiXCR into one record per CDR3 protein. In the table there are approximately 700,000 distinct CDR3 sequences, around 13% of which are singletons. Many counts were recorded for this clonotype. The antigen is not known. The source is a man in his fifties or sixties who received an inactivated influenza vaccine. The source was PBMCs from blood, collected roughly 15 days before vaccination.

CDR3 coding DNA: TGCGCCAGCAGCTTAACAGGGACCGGGGCCAACGTCCTGACTTTC. Translated: CASSLTGTGANVLTF. The V gene is TRBV5-1, the J gene TRBJ2-6, with D perhaps matching TRBD1 (6 bases). Germline CDR1 SGHRS, CDR2 YFSETQ. V lost 2 bases to trimming and J lost 4 bases, with 10 bases between them. This CDR3 contains 15 residues.